Below, 5 T cell receptor beta chains from the same sample are listed, as sequenced in a study of regulatory T cells. The study's findings and limits: In CD3G-deficient patients, conventional CD4+ T cells were enriched for hydrophobic CDR3 residues at positions 6 and 7.

No antigen has been assigned to these receptors. Primers: 52 TRBV forward and 13 TRBJ reverse. Sequencing used immunoSEQ multiplex PCR; TCRdb keeps in-frame clones, though not all of them. The top ten hold more than 2% of the sample, which has under 45,000 clones, roughly 90% seen once. The specimen sequenced was conventional CD4+ T cells sorted from blood. Source of these receptors: a young adult with CD3G deficiency.

The rearrangement uses TRBV7-9 and TRBJ2-3, with 9 bases fitting TRBD2. The CDR3 totals 15 residues. The V gene's germline CDR1 is SEHNR and CDR2 FQNEAQ (reference sequence). Unmatched junction bases numbered 3, after V lost 1 base and J lost 4 bases. The CDR3 DNA sequence: TGTGCCAGCAGCTTAGATAGCGGGAGAGCAGATACGCAGTATTTT. This sequence encodes CASSLDSGRADTQYF. Variable domain in full (rest from reference TRBV7-9 and TRBJ2-3): DTGVSQNPRHKITKRGQNVTFRCDPISEHNRLYWYRQTLGQGPEFLTYFQNEAQLEKSRLLSDRFSAERPKGSFSTLEIQRTEQGDSAMYLCASSLDSGRADTQYFGPGTRLTVL.

V gene TRBV6-1 combines with J gene TRBJ1-4; TRBD1 aligns across 8 bases. There are 13 residues in the CDR3. Germline V gene lookup returns CDR1 MNHNS and CDR2 SASEGT. V shed 6 bases, J shed 8 bases, and the junction held 5 bases outside the gene matches. The CDR3 here is CASRGQGNEKLFF. The CDR3 region has the DNA TGTGCCAGCAGAGGACAGGGAAACGAAAAACTGTTTTTT.

This rearrangement joins TRBV5-1 to TRBJ2-7; D gene uncertain. The CDR3 consists of 13 residues. V lost 7 bases and J lost 2, with 13 bases in between. Germline-derived CDR1 and CDR2 are SGHRS and YFSETQ. The CDR3 loop reads CASLLSRPYEQYF. CDR3 bases: TGCGCCAGCCTGCTCTCACGGCCCTACGAGCAGTACTTC.

The chain recombines TRBV28 with TRBJ1-1; no clear D. CDR3 size: 13 residues. The V and J ends lost 10 bases and 1 base respectively, with 13 bases between them. Germline CDR1 is MDHEN and CDR2 is SYDVKM. CDR3 sequence (DNA): TGTGCCATCCAATCCCGCCCGAACACTGAAGCTTTCTTT. It codes for CAIQSRPNTEAFF.

The chain employs TRBV11-2 and TRBJ2-1; D may be TRBD2 (5 bases). Deletions cut 5 bases from V and 10 bases from J, with 18 bases between. From germline, CDR1 is SGHAT and CDR2 FQNNGV. The CDR3 is made up of 14 amino acids. This CDR3 is CASSPERAAREQFF. CDR3 nucleotide sequence: TGTGCCAGCAGCCCAGAGAGGGCGGCGAGGGAGCAGTTCTTC.